The clone carrying this T cell receptor (beta chain) has more than one count but fewer than ten. This sample was taken from a study of cytomegalovirus exposure and HLA in healthy donors. CDR1 is SGHNT, CDR2 YYREEE, per germline (reference sequence). V was pared by 4 bases and J by 4 bases, with 12 bases between. CDR3 length: 15 residues. In the PCR, 60 Vbeta and 13 Jbeta primers were used. Only in-frame clones appear in the TCRdb table, and some are missing; sequencing was by immunoSEQ multiplex PCR. The sample records about 170,000 clones, around 80% being singletons. V usage is TRBV5-4 and J usage is TRBJ2-6, with D perhaps TRBD2 (6 bases). The source of this sequence is a male donor in good health and CMV-seronegative. The sequenced sample was PBMCs. CDR3 in DNA: TGTGCCAGCAGCCGGGCGGGATCCGGGGCCAACGTCCTGACTTTC. It translates to CASSRAGSGANVLTF.